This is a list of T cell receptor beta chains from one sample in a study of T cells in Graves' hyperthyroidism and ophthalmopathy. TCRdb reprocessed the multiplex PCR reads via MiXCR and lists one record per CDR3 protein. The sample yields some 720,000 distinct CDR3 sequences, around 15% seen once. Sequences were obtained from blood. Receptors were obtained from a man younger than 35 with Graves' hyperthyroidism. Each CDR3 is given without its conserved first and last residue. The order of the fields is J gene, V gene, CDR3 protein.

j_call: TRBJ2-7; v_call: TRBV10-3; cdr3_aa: AISERTGTSSYEQY
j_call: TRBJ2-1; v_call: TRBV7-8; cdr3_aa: ASSPGPVHEQF
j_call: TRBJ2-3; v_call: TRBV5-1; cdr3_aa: ASSLGDTSGGTDTQY
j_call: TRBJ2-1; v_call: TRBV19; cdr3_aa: ASSISGWSYNEQF
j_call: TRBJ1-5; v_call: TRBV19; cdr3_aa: ASSILYSYEGQPQH
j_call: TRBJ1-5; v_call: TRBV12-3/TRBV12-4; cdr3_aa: ASSPIQAGGQPQH
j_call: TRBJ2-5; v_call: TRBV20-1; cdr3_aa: SASRAPQETQY
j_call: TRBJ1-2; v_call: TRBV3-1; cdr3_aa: ASSQDLDRGRLSGYT
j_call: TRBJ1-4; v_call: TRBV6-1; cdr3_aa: ASSEATGTIEKLF
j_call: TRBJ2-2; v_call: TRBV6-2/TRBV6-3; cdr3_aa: ASSWAGGGGELF
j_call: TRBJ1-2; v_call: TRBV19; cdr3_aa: ASSPGQGARGYT
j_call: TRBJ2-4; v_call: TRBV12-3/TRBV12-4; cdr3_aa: ASSPGTGPNIQY
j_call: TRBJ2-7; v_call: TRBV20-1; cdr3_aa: SAGRSGRSYEQY
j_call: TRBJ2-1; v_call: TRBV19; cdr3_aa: ASSTGTVREQF
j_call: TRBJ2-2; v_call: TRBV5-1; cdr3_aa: ASSLRQYTGELF
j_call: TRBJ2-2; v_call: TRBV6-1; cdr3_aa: ASRPNTGTGVSGRNTGELF
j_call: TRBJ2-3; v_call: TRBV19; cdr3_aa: ASSPAGRVTDTQY
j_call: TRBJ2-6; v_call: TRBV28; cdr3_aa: ASSLEGFSGANVLT
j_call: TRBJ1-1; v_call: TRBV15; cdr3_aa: ATSSGLRTEAF
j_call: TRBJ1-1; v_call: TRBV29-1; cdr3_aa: SVEKETGTEAF
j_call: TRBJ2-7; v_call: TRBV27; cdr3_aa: ASSLGRADEQY
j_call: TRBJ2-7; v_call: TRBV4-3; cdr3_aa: ASSQATGGSASYEQY
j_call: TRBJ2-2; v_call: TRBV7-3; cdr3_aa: ATREPYTGELF
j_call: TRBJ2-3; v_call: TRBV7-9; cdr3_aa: ASSSKLQVTQY
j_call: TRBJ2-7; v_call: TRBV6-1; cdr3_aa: ASSRGTPKGNSYEQY
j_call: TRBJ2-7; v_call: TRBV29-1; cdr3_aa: SVPDSLSYEQY
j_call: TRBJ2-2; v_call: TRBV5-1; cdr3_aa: ASSSGVAVNTGELF
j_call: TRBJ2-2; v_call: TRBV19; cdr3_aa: ASSSGTGSRTGELF
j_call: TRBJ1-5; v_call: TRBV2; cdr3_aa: ASSTTVGYQPQH
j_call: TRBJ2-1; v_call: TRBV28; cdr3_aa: ASSPRASGSSYNEQF
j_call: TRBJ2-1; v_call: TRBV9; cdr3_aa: ASSLSGQANDNEQF
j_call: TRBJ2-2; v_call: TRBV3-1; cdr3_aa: ASSRRTSGNTGELF
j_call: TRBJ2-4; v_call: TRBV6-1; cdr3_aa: ASIHPAKNIQY
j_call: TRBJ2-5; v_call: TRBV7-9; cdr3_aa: ASSPPGQGWETQY
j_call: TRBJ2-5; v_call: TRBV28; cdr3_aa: ASTLGGEETQY
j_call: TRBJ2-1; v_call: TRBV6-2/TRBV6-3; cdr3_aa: ASSYRSWEGRGNEQF
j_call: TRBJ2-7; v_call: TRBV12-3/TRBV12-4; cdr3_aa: ASSLGRKPYEQY
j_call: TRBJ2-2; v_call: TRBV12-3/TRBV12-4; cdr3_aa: ASTPSQGGSGELF
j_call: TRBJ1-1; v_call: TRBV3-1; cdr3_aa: ASSQTVNMNTEAF
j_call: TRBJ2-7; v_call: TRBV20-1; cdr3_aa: SARDGTGGLREQY
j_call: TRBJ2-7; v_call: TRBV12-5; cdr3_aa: ASGWYGYEQY
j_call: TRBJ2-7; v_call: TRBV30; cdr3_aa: ASEPRTSHSYEQY
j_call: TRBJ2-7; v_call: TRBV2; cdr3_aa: ASRTSRQPYEQY
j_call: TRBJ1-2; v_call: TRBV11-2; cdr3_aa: ASSLGGHYGYT
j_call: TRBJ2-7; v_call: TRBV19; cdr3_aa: ASSTGGLAGFSYEQY